This T cell receptor (beta chain) was sequenced in a study of beta chain features in type 1 diabetes (dated by TCRdb to 2016 to 2018). About the full investigation: Patients and healthy donors did not differ in mean age, gender distribution, total cell number or subset yield. A total of roughly 98,000,000 sorted cells were examined across all samples, and a strong correlation was observed between cell number per subset and RNA yield. The study compared the TCRB repertoires of sorted circulating CD4+ T cell subsets in recently diagnosed type 1 diabetes patients with those in matched healthy donors. Whereas all 28 donors provided naive and central memory subsets, regulatory and stem cell-like memory subsets were isolated from just 8 patients and roughly 8 healthy donors.

The CDR3 runs 15 residues from the cysteine to the phenylalanine. Solely the CDR3 DNA is kept, with 45 bases framed from the first base. The germline V gene (reference sequence) yields GTSNPN for CDR1 and SVGIG for CDR2. V and J lose 5 bases and 0 bases, and a span of 11 bases separates them. Overall study outcomes, separate from this receptor: PCR may preferentially amplify shorter templates, but because patient and control samples were amplified and corrected together, any resulting skew would affect both groups equally. Naive, central memory and regulatory TCRB repertoires appeared more similar among patients than among healthy donors. In all four CD4+ subsets, TCRB CDR3 length was moderately but significantly shorter in type 1 diabetes patients. Only small numbers of individuals were included in the HLA sub-analyses, which left unresolved whether HLA type had any influence on TCRB rearrangement. Because cDNA rather than genomic DNA was sequenced, highly expressing activated cells could have been over-represented, although no difference in activation and CD3 levels was found between groups. Fewer insertions and more nucleotide deletions at VDJ recombination sites were observed in patients with type 1 diabetes, implying thymic rearrangement abnormalities.

As to this clone: Its antigen is currently not known. Nothing much larger sits one base from this clone, and base qualities are not available.

All of the isolated RNA was reverse transcribed with the High Capacity cDNA Reverse Transcription Kit, so expressed TCRB transcripts were sequenced. Deep immunoSEQ sequencing was performed on naive, central memory and regulatory T cell samples, with an average of roughly 3.5 million total reads per sample. Sorted cells were lysed in RLT buffer and RNA was extracted with DNase-treated RNeasy Micro or Mini kits, depending on cell number. Each cell subset was processed separately to prevent cross-contamination, with patient and healthy donor samples processed together. The immunoSEQ multiplex PCR was used to amplify TCRB sequences from cDNA, generating 87-bp fragments that spanned the CDR3 region. Sequencing of the amplicons was performed on the Illumina HiSeq platform. Under the source paper's analysis protocol: Synthetic template baselines were used to correct PCR bias computationally, reads within Hamming distance 2 were collapsed, and singletons that could not be merged were discarded. Reads were aligned to IMGT to assign V, D and J genes, CDR3 length, and insertions or deletions at six rearrangement sites. Within each subset, clonotype counts were normalized to the number of sorted cells before true diversity and Gini coefficients were calculated with the tcR R package. Repertoire sharing was quantified using the overlap coefficient calculated on TCRB nucleotide sequences. As a proxy for the pre-selection repertoire, out-of-frame TCRB sequences from naive cells were analyzed. TCRdb took over this immuneACCESS table, retaining in-frame rearrangements with V and J assigned. Such tables are incomplete; in checked studies, under half of the missing clones stem from an unresolved V gene, and the remainder is unexplained. V and J calls plus clone size are reproduced from that table; the DNA served to infer D and trimming. This sample gives around 710,000 clones in total; 12% of them show up just once. About 0.11% of the sample is taken by the ten largest.

A single peripheral blood draw of approximately 110 mL on average was collected from each donor into heparinised tubes. Using a panel that included CD45RO, CCR7, CD25, CD127, CD95 and CD27, naive, central memory, regulatory and stem cell-like memory CD4+ T cells were sorted on a BD FACSAria II. All sorted populations exceeded 98% purity. PBMCs were isolated immediately by Lymphoprep density gradient centrifugation and stained directly without culture. So that batch effects would be minimized, each experiment stained and sorted samples in pairs, pairing one healthy donor with one patient. This chain joins TRBV30 to TRBJ1-6, with no confident D gene call. The origin of this receptor is a man aged 25-45 years with type 1 diabetes. The sequencing sample was made of naive CD4+ T cells from blood. The intended sense of this specimen's cell subset or site label: true naive CD4+ T cells. The CDR3 is CAWDTASSYNSPLHF. In nucleotide form, the sequence is TGTGCCTGGGACACAGCAAGCTCCTATAATTCACCCCTCCACTTT.